The T cell receptor beta chain under discussion was sequenced for a study of graft-versus-host responses after intestinal transplantation. Turning to the study itself: Each of the recipients got a multivisceral, liver-intestinal, or isolated intestinal transplant. After anti-thymocyte globulin induction, recipients took tacrolimus and steroids for 3 to 4 years.

TCRdb keeps only in-frame clones here, not all; method: immunoSEQ multiplex PCR. This table holds around 100,000 clones, more than 85% found once. Study-level points and caveats: Within allografts, high graft-versus-host to host-versus-graft clonal ratios were seen among patients with graft-donor T cell macrochimerism. The recipient marrow held GvH clones, and some of them showed up first in ileum or blood.

As regards this clone: Antigen specificity is unknown.

Here the sequenced sample was unstimulated CD4+ T cells sorted from spleen or lymph node cells, taken before transplant. The TCR comes from a human donor who was the organ donor for an intestinal transplant.

The CDR3 protein is CASKGGGEAFF. The CDR3 region has the DNA TGTGCCAGCAAAGGAGGGGGTGAAGCTTTCTTT. The chain employs TRBV11-2 and TRBJ1-1; D is perhaps TRBD1 (6 bases). This CDR3 contains 11 residues. The germline gives CDR1 SGHAT, CDR2 FQNNGV. V was shortened by 7 bases and J by 7 bases, with 10 bases between the two germline ends.